This T cell receptor (beta chain) came from a study of a mutant IDH1 vaccine in newly diagnosed glioma. Study-level background: Once 4-6 weeks had passed after radiotherapy alone, vaccination started, or it started with temozolomide cycles.

Produced via immunoSEQ multiplex PCR; TCRdb's table is partial and in-frame only. The data contain approximately 32,000 clones, roughly 90% of them singletons. Described time point: week 47, end of study. The content of each vaccine dose was 300 ug of mutant IDH1 20-mer peptide, and topical imiquimod accompanied it. The CDR3 is 15 amino acids. Germline V gene data show CDR1 as SNHLY and CDR2 as FYNNEI. Trimming pared 5 bases from V and 6 bases from J, leaving 17 bases between. As concerns this clone: Its target is not known.

This clonotype was obtained from a man in his forties or fifties with glioma. Sequenced material: PBMCs, taken from a glioma patient whose treatment included an IDH1 peptide vaccine. The chain joins TRBV2 to TRBJ1-5; no definite D call. The chain's CDR3 is CASSPGPARGQPQHF. The CDR3 DNA follows: TGTGCCAGCAGTCCCGGACCCGCCCGAGGTCAGCCCCAGCATTTT. Drawing the rest from reference TRBV2 and TRBJ1-5, the complete variable domain is EPEVTQTPSHQVTQMGQEVILRCVPISNHLYFYWYRQILGQKVEFLVSFYNNEISEKSEIFDDQFSVERPDGSNFTLKIRSTKLEDSAMYFCASSPGPARGQPQHFGDGTRLSIL.